These 10 T cell receptor beta chains were all obtained from the same sample, sequenced in a study of cytomegalovirus exposure and HLA in healthy donors. The PCR ran on 60 Vbeta and 13 Jbeta primers. The data were produced by immunoSEQ multiplex PCR, yet TCRdb's version contains in-frame clones alone and is incomplete. This sample has approximately 190,000 clones, with around 78% found just once. The sequenced sample was PBMCs. Receptors were obtained from a woman in her 30s in good health and CMV-seropositive.

V gene TRBV7-2 combines with J gene TRBJ1-1; TRBD1 might be the D (6 bases). Trimming removed 5 bases at V and 3 bases at J, with 13 bases between. The germline V gene has CDR1 SGHTA and CDR2 FQGNSA. This CDR3 has 14 amino acids. The CDR3 DNA sequence: TGTGCCAGCAGCCATGGACAGAGGCACACTGAAGCTTTCTTT. Translated: CASSHGQRHTEAFF.

This clone was found many times. The rearrangement links TRBV7-9 to TRBJ2-5; 14 bases are shared with TRBD2. The CDR3 spans 15 residues. CDR1 SEHNR and CDR2 FQNEAQ come from the germline V gene (reference sequence). Unmatched junction bases numbered 4, after V lost 4 bases and J lost 6 bases. CDR3 DNA sequence: TGTGCCAGCAGCTCGGGACTAGCGGGGGTGAAGACCCAGTACTTC. The encoded protein is CASSSGLAGVKTQYF.

V usage is TRBV11-2 and J usage is TRBJ2-6; the D gene is possibly TRBD1 (6 bases). V was trimmed by 5 bases and J by 2 bases, leaving 13 bases between them. CDR3 length: 16 residues. CDR1 SGHAT and CDR2 FQNNGV come from the germline V gene. CDR3 DNA: TGTGCCAGCAGCCGACGGACAGTTGCTGGGGCCAACGTCCTGACTTTC. Translation gives CASSRRTVAGANVLTF.

The chain joins TRBV29-1 to TRBJ2-5, with D possibly being TRBD1 (5 bases). Germline CDR1 SQVTM, CDR2 ANQGSEA. The CDR3 totals 11 residues. V was cut by 5 bases and J by 5 bases, with 9 bases left in between. CDR3 DNA: TGCAGCGTTCGACAGTCGGAGACCCAGTACTTC. Its translation: CSVRQSETQYF.

V and J are TRBV19 and TRBJ2-6; 7 bases agree with TRBD1. The CDR3 is 18 residues long. V lost 4 bases and J lost 1; bases outside the gene matches: 10. Germline-derived CDR1 and CDR2 are LNHDA and SQIVND (reference sequence). The CDR3 DNA sequence: TGTGCCAGTAGTACTATACAGGGGCCCACTTCTGGGGCCAACGTCCTGACTTTC. Residues: CASSTIQGPTSGANVLTF.

This sequence joins TRBV30 and TRBJ1-1; D might be TRBD1 (6 bases). Germline V gene lookup returns CDR1 GTSNPN and CDR2 SVGIG (reference sequence). The germline V and J ends were trimmed by 3 bases and 5 bases, with 22 bases remaining between them. CDR3 length equals 16 residues. The CDR3 sequence is CAWSDIPRGIKTEAFF. The CDR3 nucleotides are TGTGCCTGGAGCGATATACCCAGGGGAATTAAGACTGAAGCTTTCTTT. The variable domain in full, completed from reference TRBV30 and TRBJ1-1, reads SQTIHQWPATLVQPVGSPLSLECTVEGTSNPNLYWYRQAAGRGLQLLFYSVGIGQISSEVPQNLSASRPQDRQFILSSKKLLLSDSGFYLCAWSDIPRGIKTEAFFGQGTRLTVV.

Notes on this clone: A junction end diverges from the germline sequence, so it may reflect a read error. This chain links TRBV30 with TRBJ1-2, with 9 bases fitting TRBD1. The CDR3 sequence is 12 residues long. From germline, CDR1 is GTSNPN and CDR2 SVGIG (reference sequence). The CDR3 loop is CAWEGQGSGHTF. CDR3 nucleotides: TGTGCCTGGGAGGGACAGGGAAGTGGCCACACCTTC. The whole variable domain, filled in from reference TRBV30 and TRBJ1-2, reads SQTIHQWPATLVQPVGSPLSLECTVEGTSNPNLYWYRQAAGRGLQLLFYSVGIGQISSEVPQNLSASRPQDRQFILSSKKLLLSDSGFYLCAWEGQGSGHTFGSGTRLTVV.

This chain connects TRBV2 to TRBJ2-2; 9 nucleotides agree with TRBD2. From germline, CDR1 is SNHLY and CDR2 FYNNEI. Trimming cost V 8 bases and J 4 bases; bases outside gene matches: 8. The CDR3 has 15 residues. The CDR3 protein is CASGAGGPGTGELFF. The CDR3 DNA is TGTGCCAGCGGGGCGGGAGGGCCGGGCACCGGGGAGCTGTTTTTT.

The chain joins TRBV11-3 to TRBJ1-1; no definite D call. The germline gives CDR1 SGHNT, CDR2 YENEEA. Trimming stripped 3 bases from V and 10 bases from J, with 9 bases between. The length of the CDR3 is 11 residues. In DNA, the CDR3 is TGTGCCAGCAGCTTCACGGGAATAGCTTTCTTT. This translates into CASSFTGIAFF.

This clone was found a few times. This sequence joins TRBV12-5 and TRBJ2-1; 11 positions agree with TRBD2. Germline V gene sequence: CDR1 LGHNT, CDR2 FRNRAP. V lost 2 bases to trimming and J lost 9 bases; unmatched junction nucleotides: 24. CDR3 length equals 21 residues. The CDR3 loop is CASGLINTGRVLTSGIGEQFF. The CDR3 region has the DNA TGTGCTAGTGGTTTGATCAACACGGGCAGGGTTTTGACTAGCGGGATTGGTGAGCAGTTCTTC. Full variable domain (remainder filled in from reference TRBV12-5 and TRBJ2-1): DARVTQTPRHKVTEMGQEVTMRCQPILGHNTVFWYRQTMMQGLELLAYFRNRAPLDDSGMPKDRFSAEMPDATLATLKIQPSEPRDSAVYFCASGLINTGRVLTSGIGEQFFGPGTRLTVL.